The 32 T cell receptor beta chains given below trace back to one sample, sequenced in a study of blood T cell repertoires in COVID-19 (dated by TCRdb to about 2020). The library relied on the immunoSEQ multiplex PCR assay. What TCRdb holds here is the immuneACCESS table cut down to in-frame rearrangements. Part of the clones is not present; checked against another copy, under half of the missing clones reflect an unresolved V gene, and the others are unexplained. The sample table lists some 200,000 clones, 88% of them with a count of one. Jointly, the top ten make up approximately 2.7% of the sample. Sequences were obtained from PBMCs or T cells enriched from blood (not recorded which). These receptors were obtained from a woman aged 25-40 years who had recovered from COVID-19.

The chain combines TRBV20-1 with TRBJ1-1; D gene unclear. This CDR3 region has 15 residues. V lost 3 bases and J lost 6, with 20 bases in between. Germline assignment: CDR1 DFQATT and CDR2 SNEGSKA (reference sequence). The CDR3, as DNA: TGCAGTGCTAGTGGGTTGTGGGGAGTTGACCCTGAAGCTTTCTTT. Translation: CSASGLWGVDPEAFF.

The CDR3 reads CASSQGTGRNTEAFF. The CDR3 nucleotides are TGTGCCAGCAGCCAAGGGACAGGGAGGAACACTGAAGCTTTCTTT. The chain couples TRBV5-4 to TRBJ1-1; 9 bases are a match to TRBD1. J was trimmed by 1 base and V by 4 bases; bases with no gene match: 5. The germline CDR1 and CDR2 sequences are SGHNT and YYREEE (reference sequence). There are 15 residues in the CDR3.

The V call is TRBV5-1, the J call TRBJ2-7, with a weak D call TRBD2 (5 bases). Germline CDR1 SGHRS, CDR2 YFSETQ. Deletions cut 0 bases from V and 6 bases from J, with 19 bases between. The CDR3 loop spans 16 amino acids. CDR3 region: CASSLVSGGFTGEQYF. The CDR3 DNA sequence: TGCGCCAGCAGCTTGGTTTCTGGCGGGTTCACCGGCGAGCAGTACTTC.

The chain couples TRBV9 to TRBJ1-2, with a possible D match to TRBD1 (5 bases). CDR1 is SGDLS and CDR2 is YYNGEE in the germline V gene. The CDR3 spans 15 residues. The germline V and J ends were trimmed by 0 bases and 0 bases, with 9 bases remaining between them. CDR3 amino acids: CASSVEPGTNYGYTF. CDR3 DNA sequence: TGTGCCAGCAGCGTAGAACCAGGGACTAACTATGGCTACACCTTC.

This clone was observed a few times. CDR3 region: CASSRTRPGQGKSGNTIYF. DNA of the CDR3: TGCGCCAGCAGCCGGACACGACCGGGACAGGGGAAATCTGGAAACACCATATATTTT. The chain has TRBV4-1 and TRBJ1-3, with TRBD1 matching over 10 bases. Germline CDR1 MGHRA, CDR2 YSYEKL. The CDR3 loop spans 19 amino acids. With 4 bases clipped from V and 1 base from J, the junction kept 13 bases outside the gene matches.

The rearrangement links TRBV9 to TRBJ2-7; D call uncertain. In germline, CDR1 is SGDLS, CDR2 YYNGEE. V gave up 3 bases and J gave up 0 bases, with 13 bases separating them. This CDR3 is 15 amino acids long. This CDR3 reads CASSAPGPLSYEQYF. The CDR3 nucleotides are TGTGCCAGCAGCGCCCCTGGGCCGCTCTCCTACGAGCAGTACTTC.

The V gene is TRBV19, the J gene TRBJ2-7, with 11 bases fitting TRBD2. Germline V gives CDR1 LNHDA, CDR2 SQIVND (reference sequence). This CDR3 has 15 amino acids. The V segment lost 5 bases and the J segment 1 base; nucleotides outside the gene matches: 4. In DNA, the CDR3 is TGTGCCAGTAGTCTCTCTAGCGGGGGGTCCTACGAGCAGTACTTC. Translating it yields CASSLSSGGSYEQYF.

The V and J genes are TRBV10-3 and TRBJ2-2; no firm D call. V lost 0 bases and J 4 bases, leaving 9 bases between the germline ends. In germline, CDR1 is ENHRY, CDR2 SYGVKD. This CDR3 contains 15 residues. The CDR3 is CAISESQITTGELFF. CDR3 sequence (DNA): TGTGCCATCAGTGAGTCACAGATTACCACCGGGGAGCTGTTTTTT.

V and J are TRBV7-3 and TRBJ1-5; D is unresolved. The V end lost 1 base, the J end lost 9 bases, and 7 bases lay between the germline ends. CDR3 length equals 12 residues. Germline loops: CDR1 SGHTA, CDR2 FQGTGA. In DNA form, the CDR3 reads TGTGCCAGCAGCTTAAATGAGGGGCCCCAGCATTTT. It translates to CASSLNEGPQHF. The full variable domain, in which reference TRBV7-3 and TRBJ1-5 provide the parts outside the CDR3, is GAGVSQTPSNKVTEKGKYVELRCDPISGHTALYWYRQSLGQGPEFLIYFQGTGAADDSGLPNDRFFAVRPEGSVSTLKIQRTERGDSAVYLCASSLNEGPQHFGDGTRLSIL.

V is TRBV18 and J is TRBJ2-6; 7 bases map to TRBD1. This CDR3 region has 16 residues. Germline trimming cut 6 bases from V and 2 bases from J; bases unmatched to any gene: 7. Germline V CDR1 and CDR2: KGHSH, LQKENI. This CDR3 reads CASSPRGRAGANVLTF. The CDR3 DNA follows: TGTGCCAGCTCTCCTAGGGGGCGCGCTGGGGCCAACGTCCTGACTTTC. The variable domain in full, completed from reference TRBV18 and TRBJ2-6, reads NAGVMQNPRHLVRRRGQEARLRCSPMKGHSHVYWYRQLPEEGLKFMVYLQKENIIDESGMPKERFSAEFPKEGPSILRIQQVVRGDSAAYFCASSPRGRAGANVLTFGAGSRLTVL.

The rearrangement links TRBV7-9 to TRBJ1-1, with no clear D. The CDR3 spans 15 residues. Germline loops: CDR1 SEHNR, CDR2 FQNEAQ (reference sequence). Trimming took off 8 bases at V and 1 base at J, with 17 bases between the two ends. The CDR3 DNA is TGTGCCAGCTCCACCCCACAGTCAGGGAACACTGAAGCTTTCTTT. It codes for CASSTPQSGNTEAFF.

The chain recombines TRBV18 with TRBJ1-3; maybe TRBD1 (6 bases). This CDR3 contains 15 residues. Germline-derived CDR1 and CDR2 are KGHSH and LQKENI. Trimming stripped 2 bases from V and 3 bases from J, with 11 bases between. In nucleotides, the CDR3 is TGTGCCAGCTCACCAGTACAGGGAAATGGAAACACCATATATTTT. It is translated as CASSPVQGNGNTIYF.

This chain uses TRBV11-2 with TRBJ2-3, with 10 nucleotides matching TRBD2. This CDR3 contains 17 residues. The V gene's germline CDR1 is SGHAT and CDR2 FQNNGV. With V trimmed by 1 base and J by 6 bases, 10 bases remained unmatched. The CDR3 protein is CASSLGAFSGGADTQYF. The CDR3 bases are TGTGCCAGCAGCTTAGGGGCCTTCAGCGGGGGGGCTGATACGCAGTATTTT.

This clone is a singleton in its sample. The chain couples TRBV12-3 or TRBV12-4 to TRBJ2-1; no firm D call. This CDR3 is built from 13 residues. Trimming took off 5 bases at V and 4 bases at J, with 9 bases between the two ends. The CDR3 sequence is CASSLDKYNEQFF. In DNA, the CDR3 is TGTGCCAGCAGTCTCGACAAATACAATGAGCAGTTCTTC.

J is TRBJ2-1 and V is TRBV18; 10 nucleotides line up with TRBD1. J lost 8 bases, V lost 3 bases, and 4 bases had no gene match. Germline V gene sequence: CDR1 KGHSH, CDR2 LQKENI. This CDR3 comprises 14 residues. This CDR3 reads CASSPRQGADEQFF. The CDR3, as DNA: TGTGCCAGCTCACCGCGACAGGGGGCGGATGAGCAGTTCTTC.

This clone was seen a handful of times. This rearrangement joins TRBV6-1 to TRBJ2-1; 11 bases fit TRBD2. CDR1 is MNHNS and CDR2 is SASEGT in the germline V gene. The CDR3 loop spans 19 amino acids. V was clipped by 2 bases and J by 0 bases; unmatched bases: 9. The CDR3 bases are TGTGCCAGCAGTGAATTGTTTAGCGGGGGGGCAAGCTCCTACAATGAGCAGTTCTTC. Translation: CASSELFSGGASSYNEQFF.

The gene calls are TRBV9 and TRBJ1-1, with D unclear. V was shortened by 0 bases and J by 10 bases, with 16 bases between the two germline ends. The CDR3 runs to 14 residues. Germline V gene sequence: CDR1 SGDLS, CDR2 YYNGEE. Here the CDR3 DNA reads TGTGCCAGCAGCGTAGCCCCTGGGGAGGGCCCAGCTTTCTTT. It specifies CASSVAPGEGPAFF.

The chain employs TRBV15 and TRBJ1-5; D perhaps matches TRBD1 (6 bases). The CDR3 contains 17 residues. The V end lost 1 base, the J end lost 0 bases, and 13 bases lay between the germline ends. CDR1 and CDR2 from the germline V gene are LNHNV and YYDKDF (reference sequence). The CDR3: CATSRASTGYSNQPQHF. The CDR3 bases are TGTGCCACCAGCAGAGCCTCTACAGGGTATAGCAATCAGCCCCAGCATTTT.

V gene TRBV27 combines with J gene TRBJ2-1; TRBD2 matches at 7 bases. With 1 base clipped from V and 3 bases from J, the junction kept 6 bases outside the gene matches. CDR3 length: 16 residues. Germline CDR1 is MNHEY and CDR2 is SMNVEV (reference sequence). CDR3 nucleotides: TGTGCCAGCAGTTTATTGGGGGGGGGAGACTACAATGAGCAGTTCTTC. Encoded protein: CASSLLGGGDYNEQFF.

J is TRBJ2-3 and V is TRBV4-2; 9 nucleotides match TRBD2. Germline V gene sequence: CDR1 LGHNA, CDR2 YNFKEQ. Trimming cost V 4 bases and J 5 bases; bases outside gene matches: 13. This CDR3 is 17 amino acids long. The CDR3 loop is CASSPYGGGGAVDTQYF. CDR3 nucleotides: TGTGCCAGCAGCCCCTACGGGGGCGGGGGGGCCGTAGATACGCAGTATTTT.

The chain combines TRBV6-5 with TRBJ2-3, with D tentatively TRBD1 (5 bases). The CDR3 is 14 amino acids. Germline V gives CDR1 MNHEY, CDR2 SVGAGI. The V gene lost 5 bases and the J gene lost 1 base, with 10 bases spanning the gap. CDR3 coding DNA: TGTGCCAGCAGTCCCCAACAGGGCACAGATACGCAGTATTTT. Protein: CASSPQQGTDTQYF.

The V call is TRBV9, the J call TRBJ1-4; D is unclear. This CDR3 is built from 16 residues. The germline V gene encodes CDR1 SGDLS and CDR2 YYNGEE. V was clipped by 5 bases and J by 1 base, with 15 bases between them. The chain's CDR3 is CASSAEGRVTNEKLFF. DNA of the CDR3: TGTGCCAGCAGTGCGGAAGGGAGGGTAACTAATGAAAAACTGTTTTTT.

The chain recombines TRBV6-6 with TRBJ2-5; TRBD1 aligns across 8 bases. The germline V gene has CDR1 MNHNY and CDR2 SVGAGI (reference sequence). The CDR3 sequence is 14 residues long. The J segment lost 2 bases and the V segment lost 6 bases, leaving 5 bases of the junction unmatched. For the CDR3, the DNA is TGTGCCAGCAGACTCGGGACAGGTCAAGAGACCCAGTACTTC. It is translated as CASRLGTGQETQYF.

This rearrangement joins TRBV5-6 to TRBJ1-3, with a weak D call TRBD1 (5 bases). This CDR3 comprises 14 residues. V shed 3 bases and J shed 0 bases, with 7 bases lying between them. Germline V CDR1 and CDR2: SGHDT, YYEEEE. The CDR3 nucleotides read TGTGCCAGCAGCTCAGGGTTCTCTGGAAACACCATATATTTT. Its translation is CASSSGFSGNTIYF.

Worth noting for this clone: Other DNA sequences within the sample encode an identical CDR3. The CDR3 DNA reads TGTGCCAGCAGTGAAGAGGGGAGGGGCTACACCTTC. It encodes CASSEEGRGYTF. The V call is TRBV2, the J call TRBJ1-2, with D perhaps TRBD1 (5 bases). Deletions cut 1 base from V and 8 bases from J, with 8 bases between. Germline V gene lookup returns CDR1 SNHLY and CDR2 FYNNEI. This CDR3 region has 12 residues.

The chain uses TRBV2 and TRBJ1-5; 8 nucleotides line up with TRBD1. The CDR3 totals 14 residues. The germline V gene has CDR1 SNHLY and CDR2 FYNNEI. Trimming removed 4 bases from V and 5 bases from J; junction bases left unmatched: 4. This CDR3 reads CASSVQGGDQPQHF. CDR3 DNA sequence: TGTGCCAGCAGTGTACAGGGGGGGGATCAGCCCCAGCATTTT.

The CDR3 DNA is TGTGCCAGCAGCGTAGCGGGGACTAGCGGGGCACAGGTGGCGCAGTATTTT. Protein product: CASSVAGTSGAQVAQYF. J is TRBJ2-3 and V is TRBV9, with 13 bases aligning to TRBD2. Germline V CDR1 and CDR2: SGDLS, YYNGEE. CDR3 size: 17 residues. Trimming took 0 bases from V and 10 from J; bases not matched to a gene: 11.

This chain joins TRBV29-1 and TRBJ1-2, with D possibly being TRBD1 (6 bases). V was pared by 4 bases and J by 1 base, with 25 bases between. CDR3 size: 18 residues. CDR1 is SQVTM and CDR2 is ANQGSEA in the germline V gene. The CDR3 spells CSVVAVPRRQDLNYGYTF. The CDR3 DNA reads as TGCAGCGTTGTTGCCGTGCCCCGAAGACAGGACCTTAACTATGGCTACACCTTC.

J is TRBJ1-2 and V is TRBV7-9; 7 nucleotides align to TRBD1. CDR3 length: 11 amino acids. Germline-derived CDR1 and CDR2 are SEHNR and FQNEAQ (reference sequence). CDR3 nucleotides: TGTGCAGCAGGGGGAAACTATGGCTACACCTTC. Translating it yields CAAGGNYGYTF.

The genes are TRBV6-4 and TRBJ1-6; 9 nucleotides align to TRBD1. Trimming removed 3 bases from V and 10 bases from J; junction bases left unmatched: 1. This CDR3 spans 13 amino acids. Germline lookup yields CDR1 MRHNA and CDR2 SNTAGT. CDR3 protein: CASSEDRGSPLHF. CDR3 coding DNA: TGTGCCAGCAGTGAGGACAGGGGATCACCCCTCCACTTT.

This chain links TRBV19 with TRBJ1-2; 7 nucleotides align to TRBD1. CDR1 and CDR2 (germline): LNHDA, SQIVND (reference sequence). J was trimmed by 4 bases and V by 5 bases; bases with no gene match: 10. This CDR3 spans 15 amino acids. CDR3 sequence: CASSELDRVSYGYTF. The DNA of the CDR3 is TGTGCCAGTAGTGAGCTTGACAGGGTGAGCTATGGCTACACCTTC.

The chain combines TRBV9 with TRBJ1-1; a possible D gene is TRBD1 (5 bases). The germline CDR1 and CDR2 sequences are SGDLS and YYNGEE. The CDR3 covers 17 residues. V was clipped by 0 bases and J by 1 base, with 16 bases between them. The CDR3 loop is CASSVVGILQGNTEAFF. CDR3 nucleotide sequence: TGTGCCAGCAGCGTAGTTGGTATCCTGCAGGGGAACACTGAAGCTTTCTTT.